This T cell receptor (beta chain) was sequenced for a study of cytomegalovirus exposure and HLA in healthy donors. About this clone: The antigen is undetermined.

Study-wide findings and caveats: TCR beta V- and J-gene trimming was later associated with a missense DCLRE1C variant. Earlier analysis looked at TCR beta V segments, and most were productive about 90% or about 30% of the time.

Use of 60 Vbeta and 13 Jbeta primers characterized the PCR. TCRdb's copy holds only in-frame clones and misses some; the assay was immunoSEQ multiplex PCR. The data show approximately 30,000 clones, 65% seen once. Material for sequencing was PBMCs. The clonotype comes from a man aged 50 or older in good health and CMV-seropositive.

The CDR3 region is CASSHGLGEAAETQYF. In DNA form, the CDR3 reads TGTGCCAGCAGCCACGGGTTGGGGGAGGCAGCAGAGACCCAGTACTTC. The rearrangement uses TRBV5-4 and TRBJ2-5, with D perhaps TRBD2 (6 bases). This CDR3 is 16 amino acids long. CDR1 and CDR2 from the germline V gene are SGHNT and YYREEE (reference sequence). Trimming left V 4 bases short and J 4 bases short, with 20 bases between.